This TCR beta chain was sequenced for a study of blood T cell repertoires in COVID-19. Clones were read by immunoSEQ multiplex PCR, and TCRdb kept only the in-frame ones, dropping some. The sample lists roughly 500,000 clones, roughly 90% occurring once. Assignments of participants to cohorts depended upon their own reported clinical history. The TCR sequence derives from a woman aged 40 to 55 who had recovered from COVID-19. The sequenced material came from PBMCs or T cells enriched from blood (not recorded which).

Written as DNA, the CDR3 is TGTGCCAGCAGTCTCCAGGGTACAGGAAACACCATATATTTT. Translation: CASSLQGTGNTIYF. This sequence joins TRBV27 and TRBJ1-3; TRBD1 might be the D (5 bases). CDR1 is MNHEY, CDR2 SMNVEV, per germline (reference sequence). V was trimmed by 5 bases and J by 4 bases, leaving 12 bases between them. The CDR3 extends over 14 amino acids.